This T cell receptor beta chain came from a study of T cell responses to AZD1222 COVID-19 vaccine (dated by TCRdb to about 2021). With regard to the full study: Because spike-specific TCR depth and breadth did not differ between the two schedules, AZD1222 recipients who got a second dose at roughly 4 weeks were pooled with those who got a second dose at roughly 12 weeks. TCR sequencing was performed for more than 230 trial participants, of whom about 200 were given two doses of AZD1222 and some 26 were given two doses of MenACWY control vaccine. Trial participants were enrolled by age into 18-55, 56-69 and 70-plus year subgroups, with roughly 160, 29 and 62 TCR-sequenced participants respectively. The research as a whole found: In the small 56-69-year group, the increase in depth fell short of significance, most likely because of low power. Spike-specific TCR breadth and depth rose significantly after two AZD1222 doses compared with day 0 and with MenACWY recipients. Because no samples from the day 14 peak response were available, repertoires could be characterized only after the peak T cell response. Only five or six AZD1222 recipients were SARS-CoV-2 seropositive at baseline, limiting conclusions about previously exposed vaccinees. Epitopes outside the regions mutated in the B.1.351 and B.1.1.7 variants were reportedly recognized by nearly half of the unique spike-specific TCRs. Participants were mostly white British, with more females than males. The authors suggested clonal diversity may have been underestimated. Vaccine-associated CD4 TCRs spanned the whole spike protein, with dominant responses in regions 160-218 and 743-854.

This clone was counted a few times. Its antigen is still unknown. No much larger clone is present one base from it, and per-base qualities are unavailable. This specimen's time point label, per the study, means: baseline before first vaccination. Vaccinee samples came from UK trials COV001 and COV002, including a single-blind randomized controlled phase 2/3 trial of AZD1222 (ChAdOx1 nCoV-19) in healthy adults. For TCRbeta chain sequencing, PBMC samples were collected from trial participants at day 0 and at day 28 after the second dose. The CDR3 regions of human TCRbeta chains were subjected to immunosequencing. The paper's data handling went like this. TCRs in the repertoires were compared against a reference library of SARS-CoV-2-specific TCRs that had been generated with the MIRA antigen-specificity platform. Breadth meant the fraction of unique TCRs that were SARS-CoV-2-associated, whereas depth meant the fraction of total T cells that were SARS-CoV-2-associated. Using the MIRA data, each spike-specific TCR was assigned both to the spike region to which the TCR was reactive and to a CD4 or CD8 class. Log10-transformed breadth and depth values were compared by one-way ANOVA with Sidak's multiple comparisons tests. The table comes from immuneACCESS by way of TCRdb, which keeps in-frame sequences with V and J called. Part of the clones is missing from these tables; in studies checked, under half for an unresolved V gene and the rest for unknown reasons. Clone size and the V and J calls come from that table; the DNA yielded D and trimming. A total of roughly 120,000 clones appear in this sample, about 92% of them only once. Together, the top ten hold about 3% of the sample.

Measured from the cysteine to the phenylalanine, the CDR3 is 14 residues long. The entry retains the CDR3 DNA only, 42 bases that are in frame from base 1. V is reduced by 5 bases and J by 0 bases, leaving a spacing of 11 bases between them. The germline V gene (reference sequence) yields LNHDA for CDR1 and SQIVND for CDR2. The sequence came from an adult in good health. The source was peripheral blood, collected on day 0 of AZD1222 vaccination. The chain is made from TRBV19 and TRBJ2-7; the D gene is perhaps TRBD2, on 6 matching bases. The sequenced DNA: TGTGCCAGTAGTCTAGCGCAGAGCTCCTACGAGCAGTACTTC. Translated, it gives CASSLAQSSYEQYF.